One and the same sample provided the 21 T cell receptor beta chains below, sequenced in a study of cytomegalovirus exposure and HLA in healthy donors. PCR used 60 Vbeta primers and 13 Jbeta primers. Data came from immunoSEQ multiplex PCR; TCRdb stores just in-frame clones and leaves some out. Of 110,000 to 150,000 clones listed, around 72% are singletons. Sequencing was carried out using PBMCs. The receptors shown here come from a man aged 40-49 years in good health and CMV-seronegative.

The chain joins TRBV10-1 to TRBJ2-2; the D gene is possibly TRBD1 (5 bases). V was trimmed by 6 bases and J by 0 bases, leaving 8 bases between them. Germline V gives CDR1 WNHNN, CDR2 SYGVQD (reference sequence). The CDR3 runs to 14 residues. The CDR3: CASRDIANTGELFF. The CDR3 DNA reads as TGCGCCAGCAGGGACATTGCGAACACCGGGGAGCTGTTTTTT.

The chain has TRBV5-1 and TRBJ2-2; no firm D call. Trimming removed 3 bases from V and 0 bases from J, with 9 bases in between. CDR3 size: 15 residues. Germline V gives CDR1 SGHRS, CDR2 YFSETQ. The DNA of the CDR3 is TGCGCCAGCAGCTCAGACATAGCGAACACCGGGGAGCTGTTTTTT. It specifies CASSSDIANTGELFF.

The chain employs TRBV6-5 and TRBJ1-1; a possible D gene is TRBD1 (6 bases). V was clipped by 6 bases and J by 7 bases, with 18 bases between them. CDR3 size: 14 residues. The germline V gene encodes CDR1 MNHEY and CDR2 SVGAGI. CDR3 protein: CASSQTGTAGEAFF. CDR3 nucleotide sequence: TGTGCCAGCAGCCAAACAGGGACGGCGGGTGAAGCTTTCTTT.

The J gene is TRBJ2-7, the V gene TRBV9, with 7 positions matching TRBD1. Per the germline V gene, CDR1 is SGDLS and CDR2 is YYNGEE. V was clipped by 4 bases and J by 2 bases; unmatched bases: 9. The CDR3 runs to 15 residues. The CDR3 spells CASSPGGQTAYEQYF. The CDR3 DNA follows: TGTGCCAGCAGCCCAGGGGGACAAACGGCCTACGAGCAGTACTTC.

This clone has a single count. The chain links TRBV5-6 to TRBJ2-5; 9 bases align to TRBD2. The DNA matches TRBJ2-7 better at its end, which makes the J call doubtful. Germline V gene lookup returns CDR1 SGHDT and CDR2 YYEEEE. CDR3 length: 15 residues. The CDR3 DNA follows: TGTGCCAGCAGCTTTTCCCTAGCGGGGTTCTACGAGCAGTACTTC. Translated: CASSFSLAGFYEQYF.

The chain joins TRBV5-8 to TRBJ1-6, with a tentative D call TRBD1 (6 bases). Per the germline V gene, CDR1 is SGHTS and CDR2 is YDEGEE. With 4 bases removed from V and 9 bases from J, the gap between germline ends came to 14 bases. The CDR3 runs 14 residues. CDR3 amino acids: CASSRTVIGSPLHF. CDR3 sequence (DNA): TGTGCCAGCAGCCGGACAGTAATAGGTTCACCCCTCCACTTT.

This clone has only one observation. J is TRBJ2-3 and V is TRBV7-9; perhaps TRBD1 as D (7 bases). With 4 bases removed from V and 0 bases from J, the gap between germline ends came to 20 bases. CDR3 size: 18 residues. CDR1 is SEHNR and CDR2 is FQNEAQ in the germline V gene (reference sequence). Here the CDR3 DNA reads TGTGCCAGCAGCTCCTCCCGGAGGGGGCCGATCAGCACAGATACGCAGTATTTT. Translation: CASSSSRRGPISTDTQYF.

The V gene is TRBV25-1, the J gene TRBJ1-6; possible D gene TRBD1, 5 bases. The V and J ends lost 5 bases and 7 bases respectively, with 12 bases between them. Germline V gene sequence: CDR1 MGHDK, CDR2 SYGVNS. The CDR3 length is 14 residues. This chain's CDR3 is CASSSGNRNSPLHF. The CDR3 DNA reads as TGTGCCAGCAGTAGTGGGAACAGGAATTCACCCCTCCACTTT.

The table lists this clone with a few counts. DNA of the CDR3: TGCGCCAGCAGCCAAGTCGTACTAGCGGGAGCTGAGCAGTTCTTC. This translates into CASSQVVLAGAEQFF. This chain links TRBV4-1 with TRBJ2-1; TRBD2 agrees at 11 bases. The CDR3 covers 15 residues. Unmatched junction bases numbered 5, after V lost 1 base and J lost 9 bases. Germline V gene data show CDR1 as MGHRA and CDR2 as YSYEKL.

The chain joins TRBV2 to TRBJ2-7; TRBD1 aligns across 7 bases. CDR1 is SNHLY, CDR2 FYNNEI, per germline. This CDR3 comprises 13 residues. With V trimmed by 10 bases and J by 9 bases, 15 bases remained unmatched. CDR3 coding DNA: TGTGCCACTGGACAGGAGGACACTACGGTGCAGTACTTC. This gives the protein CATGQEDTTVQYF.

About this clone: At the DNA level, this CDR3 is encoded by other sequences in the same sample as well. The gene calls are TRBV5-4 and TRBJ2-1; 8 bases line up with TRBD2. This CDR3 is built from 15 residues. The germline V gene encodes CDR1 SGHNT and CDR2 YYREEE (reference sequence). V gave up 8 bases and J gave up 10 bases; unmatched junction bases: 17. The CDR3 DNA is TGTGCCAGTAGCGCGATCGGGACTAGGTACTCGGAGCAGTTCTTC. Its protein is CASSAIGTRYSEQFF.

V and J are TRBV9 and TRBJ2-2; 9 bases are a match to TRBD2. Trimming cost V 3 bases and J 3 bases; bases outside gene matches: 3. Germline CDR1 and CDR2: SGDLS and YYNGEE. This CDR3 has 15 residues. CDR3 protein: CASSERLADTGELFF. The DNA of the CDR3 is TGTGCCAGCAGCGAGCGACTAGCGGACACCGGGGAGCTGTTTTTT.

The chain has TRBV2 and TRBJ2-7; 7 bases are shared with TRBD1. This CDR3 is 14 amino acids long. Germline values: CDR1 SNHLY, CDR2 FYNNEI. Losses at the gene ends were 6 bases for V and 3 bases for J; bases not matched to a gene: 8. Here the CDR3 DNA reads TGTGCCAGCAGGTCCGAAAGGGACAGCTACGAGCAGTACTTC. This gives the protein CASRSERDSYEQYF.

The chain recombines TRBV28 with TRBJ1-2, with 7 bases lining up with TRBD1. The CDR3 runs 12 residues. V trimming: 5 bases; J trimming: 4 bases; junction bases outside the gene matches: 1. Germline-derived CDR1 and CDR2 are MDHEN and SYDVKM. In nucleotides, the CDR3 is TGTGCCAGCAGTGGGGACAGCTATGGCTACACCTTC. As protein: CASSGDSYGYTF.

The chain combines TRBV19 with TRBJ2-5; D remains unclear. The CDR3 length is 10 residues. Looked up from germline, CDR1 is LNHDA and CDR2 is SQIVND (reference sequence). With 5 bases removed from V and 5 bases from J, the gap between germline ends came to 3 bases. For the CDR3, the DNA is TGTGCCAGTAGTCAGGAGACCCAGTACTTC. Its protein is CASSQETQYF.

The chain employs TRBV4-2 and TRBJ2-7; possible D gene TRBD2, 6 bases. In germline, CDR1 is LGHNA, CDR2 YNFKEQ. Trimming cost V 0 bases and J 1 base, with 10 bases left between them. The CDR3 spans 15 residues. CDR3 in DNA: TGTGCCAGCAGCCAAGATCGGGGAGGTTCCTACGAGCAGTACTTC. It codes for CASSQDRGGSYEQYF.

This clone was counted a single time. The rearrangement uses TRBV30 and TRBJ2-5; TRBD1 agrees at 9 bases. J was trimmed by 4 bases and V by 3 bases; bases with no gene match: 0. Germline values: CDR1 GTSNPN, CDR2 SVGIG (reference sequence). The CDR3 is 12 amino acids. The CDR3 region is CAWRTGGETQYF. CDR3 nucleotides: TGTGCCTGGAGGACAGGGGGAGAGACCCAGTACTTC.

CDR3 sequence reads: CASTPGNQPQHF. CDR3 in DNA: TGTGCCAGCACTCCGGGGAATCAGCCCCAGCATTTT. The rearrangement uses TRBV6-5 and TRBJ1-5; unclear D gene. The CDR3 has 12 residues. In germline, CDR1 is MNHEY, CDR2 SVGAGI. V lost 7 bases and J lost 4, with 8 bases in between.

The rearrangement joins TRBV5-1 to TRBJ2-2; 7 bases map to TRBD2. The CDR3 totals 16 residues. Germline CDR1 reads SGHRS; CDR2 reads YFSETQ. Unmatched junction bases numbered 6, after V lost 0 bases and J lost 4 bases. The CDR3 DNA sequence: TGCGCCAGCAGCTTGGTGCCAGCGGGGAGCACCGGGGAGCTGTTTTTT. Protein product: CASSLVPAGSTGELFF. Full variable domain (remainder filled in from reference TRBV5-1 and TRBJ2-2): KAGVTQTPRYLIKTRGQQVTLSCSPISGHRSVSWYQQTPGQGLQFLFEYFSETQRNKGNFPGRFSGRQFSNSRSEMNVSTLELGDSALYLCASSLVPAGSTGELFFGEGSRLTVL.

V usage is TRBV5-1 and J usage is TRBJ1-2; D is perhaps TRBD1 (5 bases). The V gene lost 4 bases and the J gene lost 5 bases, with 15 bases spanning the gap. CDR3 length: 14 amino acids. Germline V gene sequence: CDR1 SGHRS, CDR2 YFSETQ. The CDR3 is CASSPDGGDYGYTF. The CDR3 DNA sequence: TGCGCCAGCAGCCCGGACGGGGGGGATTATGGCTACACCTTC.

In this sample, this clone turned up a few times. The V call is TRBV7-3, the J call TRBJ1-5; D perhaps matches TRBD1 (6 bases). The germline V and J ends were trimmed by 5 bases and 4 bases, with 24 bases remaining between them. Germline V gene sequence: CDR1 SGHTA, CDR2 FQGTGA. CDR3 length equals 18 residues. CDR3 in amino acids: CASSPRIVGTRKNQPQHF. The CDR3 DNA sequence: TGTGCCAGCAGCCCGAGAATAGTAGGGACAAGGAAAAATCAGCCCCAGCATTTT.